This T cell receptor (beta chain) was captured in a study of blood T cell repertoires in COVID-19 (dated by TCRdb to the early 2020s). Turning to the overall study: Collaborator samples came from the United States, Italy and Spain and covered acute and convalescent phases of COVID-19. The material from the prospective study consisted of cDNA or gDNA derived from T cells, B-cell-depleted T cells, or PBMCs. Deeply sampled blood TCRbeta repertoires from subjects exposed to, actively infected with, or recovered from COVID-19 were included in the dataset. The repertoires were released in a freely available public database intended as a resource for research on the immune response to SARS-CoV-2. Samples came from the ongoing ImmuneRACE study (first 160 participants) plus 1,254 subjects from 6 global collaborators. Nearly every sample came with metadata listing a de-identified subject ID, COVID-19 status, age in years and sex. Where available, HLA class I and class II types were obtained from metadata supplied by the sample provider rather than from assay-based typing. The research as a whole found: The amount of clinical and demographic metadata varied by source and participant and was provided uncurated.

Whole blood was collected in K2EDTA tubes by collaborating institutions according to the institutions' own protocols. For TCRbeta analysis, collaborators shipped samples in one of three forms: frozen whole blood, isolated PBMCs, or DNA extracted from either of those sample types. TCRbeta CDR3 regions were amplified from genomic DNA using the immunoSEQ Assay, a bias-controlled multiplex PCR. In the original analysis: The number of nucleated cells in each sample was estimated by amplification of reference gene primers within the assay. To quantify the absolute abundance of each unique TCRbeta CDR3 rearrangement, sequence reads were collapsed and filtered. For each sample, productive Simpson clonality was calculated as the square root of Simpson's diversity index across productive rearrangements. Entries here come from immuneACCESS through TCRdb and include only in-frame sequences with V and J called. Some clones fail to appear in such tables; in the studies checked, an unresolved V gene covers under half of the shortfall, and the cause of the remainder is unknown. V and J calls and clone size are those listed in that table; D and trimming were worked out from the DNA. The table for this sample lists over 400,000 clones; over 75% of them were counted only once. More than 3% of the sample is held by the ten biggest clonotypes.

On this clone itself: Its target antigen remains unknown. Base quality data are lacking; no much larger clone is found one base away.

Trimming removed 5 bases from V and 5 bases from J; the gene matches leave 5 bases unexplained. Spanning cysteine to phenylalanine, the CDR3 consists of 14 amino acids. The retained sequence is limited to the CDR3, 42 bases, with the frame set at the first base. From the germline V gene (reference sequence), CDR1 is LNHDA and CDR2 is SQIVND. This TCR derives from a human donor in a cohort sampled during active COVID-19. The rearranged chain carries TRBV19 and TRBJ2-4, with TRBD1 identical over 8 junction bases. Material: peripheral blood. In nucleotide form, the sequence is TGTGCCAGTAGTGGCAGGGGGCTGGAAAACATTCAGTACTTC. Its protein reads: CASSGRGLENIQYF.